A single sample gave rise to the 27 T cell receptor beta chains below, sequenced in a study of T cell responses to AZD1222 COVID-19 vaccine. Method: immunoSEQ multiplex PCR; TCRdb's copy keeps in-frame clones and lacks some. The data show about 120,000 clones, about 87% seen once. The sample in question was peripheral blood, obtained on day 0 of AZD1222 vaccination. These receptors all come from an adult in good health.

This clone was picked up one time. The gene calls are TRBV25-1 and TRBJ2-1; a weak D match, TRBD2 (5 bases). CDR3 length equals 15 residues. Trimming shortened V by 5 bases and J by 9 bases, and 20 bases separated the two germline ends. Germline V gene lookup returns CDR1 MGHDK and CDR2 SYGVNS. CDR3 bases: TGTGCCAGCAGTACGATGGGGAGCCCTCGGTTTGAGCAGTTCTTC. As protein: CASSTMGSPRFEQFF.

The rearrangement links TRBV9 to TRBJ2-6; D gene unclear. CDR3 length: 17 amino acids. The germline gives CDR1 SGDLS, CDR2 YYNGEE. V lost 4 bases to trimming and J lost 3 bases, with 17 bases between them. Here the CDR3 reads CASSPRVLSGGANVLTF. The CDR3 DNA sequence: TGTGCCAGCAGCCCGAGAGTCCTATCCGGTGGGGCCAACGTCCTGACTTTC. Complete variable domain (other parts from reference TRBV9 and TRBJ2-6): DSGVTQTPKHLITATGQRVTLRCSPRSGDLSVYWYQQSLDQGLQFLIQYYNGEERAKGNILERFSAQQFPDLHSELNLSSLELGDSALYFCASSPRVLSGGANVLTFGAGSRLTVL.

The chain employs TRBV28 and TRBJ1-2; D may be TRBD1 (5 bases). Germline V gene sequence: CDR1 MDHEN, CDR2 SYDVKM. This CDR3 is 14 amino acids long. Trimming left V 0 bases short and J 3 bases short, with 8 bases between. The CDR3 region is CASSLWLGDYGYTF. In DNA form, the CDR3 reads TGTGCCAGCAGTTTATGGTTGGGGGACTATGGCTACACCTTC.

This sequence joins TRBV7-2 and TRBJ2-5; 8 bases agree with TRBD2. Germline V lookup: CDR1 SGHTA, CDR2 FQGNSA. CDR3 length: 16 amino acids. V was pared by 4 bases and J by 4 bases, with 11 bases of the junction left unmatched. CDR3 coding DNA: TGTGCCAGCAGCTCGGTGAGCACTAGCGGACCAGAGACCCAGTACTTC. This translates into CASSSVSTSGPETQYF.

The genes are TRBV18 and TRBJ2-6; D may be TRBD2 (6 bases). V lost 4 bases to trimming and J lost 3 bases, with 10 bases between them. This CDR3 has 15 amino acids. CDR1 KGHSH and CDR2 LQKENI come from the germline V gene. CDR3 sequence reads: CASSRGGDGANVLTF. The CDR3, as DNA: TGTGCCAGCTCACGCGGCGGGGATGGGGCCAACGTCCTGACTTTC.

The CDR3 sequence is CASSEAGDRAPNSPLHF. CDR3 in DNA: TGTGCCAGCAGTGAGGCAGGGGACAGGGCGCCTAATTCACCCCTCCACTTT. The genes are TRBV2 and TRBJ1-6; TRBD1 matches at 9 bases. Germline V gives CDR1 SNHLY, CDR2 FYNNEI. Trimming removed 3 bases from V and 6 bases from J; junction bases left unmatched: 9. The CDR3 sequence is 17 residues long.

This sequence joins TRBV13 and TRBJ2-5; 9 nucleotides agree with TRBD1. The ends lost 5 bases at V and 5 bases at J; junction bases unmatched: 12. Per germline, CDR1 PRHDT and CDR2 FYEKMQ (reference sequence). The CDR3 length is 16 residues. DNA of the CDR3: TGTGCCAGCAGCCCGACCCGCACAGGGGGCCGGGAGACCCAGTACTTC. Its protein is CASSPTRTGGRETQYF.

The chain joins TRBV28 to TRBJ1-2, with TRBD1 identical over 8 bases. The CDR3 has 15 amino acids. Trimming at V came to 6 bases and at J to 10 bases, leaving 16 bases not matched to a gene. Germline CDR1 and CDR2: MDHEN and SYDVKM. Written as DNA, the CDR3 is TGTGCCAGCAGAAACCCAGGGGGCAGCACTAGGGTCTACACCTTC. It is translated as CASRNPGGSTRVYTF.

The chain is built from TRBV7-8 and TRBJ1-2, with a weak D call TRBD1 (6 bases). V lost 5 bases, J lost 4 bases, and 14 bases lay in between. Per germline, CDR1 SGHVS and CDR2 FQNEAQ. The CDR3 contains 14 residues. CDR3 amino acids: CASSATGSIYGYTF. DNA for the CDR3: TGTGCCAGCAGCGCCACAGGGTCGATCTATGGCTACACCTTC.

The V and J genes are TRBV5-1 and TRBJ1-1; D remains ambiguous. V was cut by 2 bases and J by 5 bases, with 7 bases left in between. The germline V gene has CDR1 SGHRS and CDR2 YFSETQ. This CDR3 region has 12 residues. CDR3 DNA sequence: TGCGCCAGCAGCTTCACGGGAACTGAAGCTTTCTTT. This gives the protein CASSFTGTEAFF.

This clone was counted once. The chain uses TRBV4-1 and TRBJ1-3, with 10 nucleotides matching TRBD1. The CDR3 loop spans 15 amino acids. With 4 bases clipped from V and 4 bases from J, the junction kept 4 bases outside the gene matches. Germline CDR1 is MGHRA and CDR2 is YSYEKL. CDR3 amino acids: CASSRGQGDGNTIYF. In DNA form, the CDR3 reads TGCGCCAGCAGCCGAGGACAGGGGGACGGAAACACCATATATTTT.

This rearrangement joins TRBV20-1 to TRBJ2-7; D not certain. Germline V CDR1 and CDR2: DFQATT, SNEGSKA (reference sequence). The CDR3 runs to 14 residues. Trimming removed 3 bases from V and 0 bases from J, with 12 bases in between. DNA for the CDR3: TGCAGTGCTAGTCTATCCCTTAGCTCCTACGAGCAGTACTTC. This gives the protein CSASLSLSSYEQYF.

J is TRBJ2-5 and V is TRBV9, with 8 bases lining up with TRBD1. CDR1 is SGDLS, CDR2 YYNGEE, per germline. The CDR3 totals 15 residues. The J segment lost 1 base and the V segment lost 6 bases, leaving 8 bases of the junction unmatched. The CDR3 sequence is CASNVGQGAQETQYF. In DNA form, the CDR3 reads TGTGCCAGCAACGTTGGACAGGGTGCCCAAGAGACCCAGTACTTC.

This chain connects TRBV2 to TRBJ2-7; 7 bases agree with TRBD1. The CDR3 extends over 14 amino acids. Germline V gene sequence: CDR1 SNHLY, CDR2 FYNNEI. V was clipped by 5 bases and J by 0 bases; unmatched bases: 4. The CDR3: CASSSRTGSYEQYF. Here the CDR3 DNA reads TGTGCCAGCAGTTCCCGGACAGGCTCCTACGAGCAGTACTTC.

V usage is TRBV7-3 and J usage is TRBJ2-3; D is unresolved. This CDR3 contains 14 residues. In germline, CDR1 is SGHTA, CDR2 FQGTGA. V lost 2 bases, J lost 5 bases, and 11 bases lay in between. In DNA form, the CDR3 reads TGTGCCAGCAGCTTAGGAGTATCGGGAGATACGCAGTATTTT. Its translation is CASSLGVSGDTQYF.

This chain joins TRBV19 and TRBJ1-3; 7 bases align to TRBD1. The CDR3 sequence is 14 residues long. After removal of 4 bases from V and 2 bases from J, the junction contained 2 bases not matched to a gene. The germline V gene has CDR1 LNHDA and CDR2 SQIVND (reference sequence). CDR3 in amino acids: CASSTTGAGNTIYF. The CDR3 DNA follows: TGTGCCAGTAGTACTACAGGGGCTGGAAACACCATATATTTT.

CDR3 region: CASSLRQGATNEKLFF. The CDR3 coding sequence is TGTGCCAGCAGCTTAAGACAGGGGGCAACTAATGAAAAACTGTTTTTT. This chain joins TRBV2 and TRBJ1-4; 9 bases fit TRBD1. From germline, CDR1 is SNHLY and CDR2 FYNNEI. This CDR3 has 16 amino acids. V was pared by 6 bases and J by 0 bases, with 5 bases of the junction left unmatched.

This sequence joins TRBV28 and TRBJ1-1; tentative D call: TRBD1 (5 bases). Germline V gene lookup returns CDR1 MDHEN and CDR2 SYDVKM. Trimming took 5 bases from V and 2 from J, leaving 27 bases between them. The CDR3 has 19 amino acids. As DNA, the CDR3 is TGTGCCAGCAGTGGACCAGGGAATACTGGAAAGTGGGTCAACACTGAAGCTTTCTTT. Protein: CASSGPGNTGKWVNTEAFF.

J is TRBJ2-2 and V is TRBV5-1, with 8 bases fitting TRBD2. Unmatched junction bases numbered 10, after V lost 7 bases and J lost 5 bases. CDR3 size: 15 residues. Germline V CDR1 and CDR2: SGHRS, YFSETQ. CDR3 DNA sequence: TGCGCCAGCGGACCAAGCGGGAGAGATACCGGGGAGCTGTTTTTT. Its protein is CASGPSGRDTGELFF. Using reference TRBV5-1 and TRBJ2-2 for the parts outside the CDR3, the full variable domain is KAGVTQTPRYLIKTRGQQVTLSCSPISGHRSVSWYQQTPGQGLQFLFEYFSETQRNKGNFPGRFSGRQFSNSRSEMNVSTLELGDSALYLCASGPSGRDTGELFFGEGSRLTVL.

Only a few counts were recorded for this clone. The chain employs TRBV5-4 and TRBJ2-2; 8 bases fit TRBD2. The CDR3 consists of 15 residues. The germline V gene encodes CDR1 SGHNT and CDR2 YYREEE (reference sequence). V dropped 4 bases and J dropped 0; count of bases not matched to a gene: 2. The CDR3 sequence: CASSPSGSNTGELFF. The CDR3 coding sequence is TGTGCCAGCAGCCCTAGCGGGTCGAACACCGGGGAGCTGTTTTTT.

The J gene is TRBJ1-2, the V gene TRBV5-1; D is uncertain. The V end lost 0 bases, the J end lost 8 bases, and 14 bases lay between the germline ends. The germline V gene encodes CDR1 SGHRS and CDR2 YFSETQ. This CDR3 is built from 14 residues. The CDR3 coding sequence is TGCGCCAGCAGCTTGGCACGGGGAATATACGGCTACACCTTC. Amino acids: CASSLARGIYGYTF.

The rearrangement links TRBV7-9 to TRBJ1-5; D unclear. V gave up 0 bases and J gave up 4 bases, with 4 bases separating them. The germline gives CDR1 SEHNR, CDR2 FQNEAQ (reference sequence). This CDR3 has 13 residues. The chain's CDR3 is CASSLAENQPQHF. The CDR3 DNA sequence: TGTGCCAGCAGCTTAGCCGAAAATCAGCCCCAGCATTTT.

The V gene is TRBV19, the J gene TRBJ1-4; D perhaps matches TRBD1 (5 bases). Trimming left V 5 bases short and J 8 bases short, with 9 bases between. The germline CDR1 and CDR2 sequences are LNHDA and SQIVND (reference sequence). The CDR3 consists of 12 residues. CDR3 residues: CASSQGREKLFF. CDR3 bases: TGTGCCAGTAGTCAGGGACGCGAAAAACTGTTTTTT.

This chain's CDR3 is CASTTYRDSDYGYTF. DNA of the CDR3: TGTGCCAGCACTACTTACCGGGACAGCGACTATGGCTACACCTTC. The genes are TRBV28 and TRBJ1-2; 7 nucleotides align to TRBD1. V shed 7 bases and J 3 bases; nucleotides not matched to a gene: 11. The germline V gene encodes CDR1 MDHEN and CDR2 SYDVKM. The length of the CDR3 is 15 residues.

Here the CDR3 reads CASSLVQGVSNQPQHF. The CDR3 DNA follows: TGTGCCAGCAGTTTGGTACAGGGTGTGAGCAATCAGCCCCAGCATTTT. The chain has TRBV27 and TRBJ1-5, with D tentatively TRBD1 (6 bases). CDR3 length equals 16 residues. From germline, CDR1 is MNHEY and CDR2 SMNVEV (reference sequence). Deletions cut 3 bases from V and 1 base from J, with 13 bases between.

The chain couples TRBV10-3 to TRBJ2-5; TRBD1 might be the D (6 bases). CDR1 and CDR2 (germline): ENHRY, SYGVKD. The V and J ends lost 9 bases and 1 base respectively, with 12 bases between them. This CDR3 is 13 amino acids long. DNA of the CDR3: TGTGCCATTTCACAGGGCATCCAAGAGACCCAGTACTTC. Its translation is CAISQGIQETQYF.

This chain's CDR3 is CASSRQAGPYNEQFF. The DNA for the CDR3 is TGTGCCAGCAGCAGGCAAGCCGGCCCTTACAATGAGCAGTTCTTC. The chain has TRBV3-1 (or the pseudogene TRBV3-2) and TRBJ2-1; D call uncertain. The V and J ends lost 5 bases and 4 bases respectively, with 15 bases between them. The germline V gene encodes CDR1 LGHDT and CDR2 YNNKEL (reference sequence). The CDR3 runs to 15 residues.